This T cell receptor beta chain was profiled in a study of PD-1 blockade in classical Hodgkin lymphoma. The CDR3 covers 13 residues. The V end was cut by 10 bases, the J end by 0 bases, with 7 bases between. Germline lookup yields CDR1 SNHLY and CDR2 FYNNEI. Using immunoSEQ multiplex PCR, the repertoire was profiled, and TCRdb retains in-frame clones only, with some absent. The table shows more than 20,000 clones, with around 94% occurring only once. The time point is: newly diagnosed, previously untreated cHL patient sample. Sequenced sample: peripheral blood mononuclear cells (PBMCs). The V gene is TRBV2, the J gene TRBJ1-6; D gene uncertain. This clonotype originated in a human donor with classical Hodgkin lymphoma. The chain's CDR3 is CATGSSYNSPLHF. In nucleotides, the CDR3 is TGTGCCACCGGTAGCTCCTATAATTCACCCCTCCACTTT.